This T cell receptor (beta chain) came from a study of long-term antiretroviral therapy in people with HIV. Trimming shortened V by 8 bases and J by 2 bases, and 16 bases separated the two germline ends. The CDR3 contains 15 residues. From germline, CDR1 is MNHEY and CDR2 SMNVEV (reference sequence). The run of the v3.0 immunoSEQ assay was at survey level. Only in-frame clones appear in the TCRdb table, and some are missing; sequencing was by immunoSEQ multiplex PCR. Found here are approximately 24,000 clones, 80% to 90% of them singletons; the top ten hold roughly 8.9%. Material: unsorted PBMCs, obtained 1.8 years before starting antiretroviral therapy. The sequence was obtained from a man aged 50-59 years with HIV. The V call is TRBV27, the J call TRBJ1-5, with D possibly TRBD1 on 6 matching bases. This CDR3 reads CASGGLSRGNQPQHF. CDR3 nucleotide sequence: TGTGCCAGCGGGGGGCTTAGCAGGGGCAATCAGCCCCAGCATTTT.